This T cell receptor beta chain was recovered during a study of breast tumors, draining lymph nodes, adjacent tissues. Study outcomes and limitations: Luminal-like breast cancer showed significantly greater tumor-nontumor repertoire similarity than basal-like breast cancer did. Data only fit, rather than demonstrated, lymph node origin of most tumor T cells. Data fit most tumor T cells coming from lymph node, expanding in tumor. Tumors had less TCR diversity than lymph nodes, more than nontumor tissue.

Many counts were recorded for this clonotype. Antigen unknown. Samples came from axillary lymph nodes draining the breast cancer. Germline CDR1 is SGHTA and CDR2 is FQGNSA. Trimming at V came to 6 bases and at J to 0 bases, leaving 8 bases not matched to a gene. The CDR3 length is 16 residues. TCRdb re-called the multiplex PCR reads with MiXCR, one entry per CDR3 protein. The data contain some 170,000 distinct CDR3 sequences, more than 25% of them singletons. This sequence was found in a female donor with breast cancer. Some clones in this sample may be carry-over from other donors' samples. The chain has TRBV7-2 and TRBJ2-3, with 8 nucleotides matching TRBD2. Sequences were obtained from axillary lymph node tissue. The DNA for the CDR3 is TGTGCCAGCAGTCGAGGACTAGCCGCTAGCACAGATACGCAGTATTTT. Translation gives CASSRGLAASTDTQYF.